This is a list of T cell receptor beta chains from one sample in a study of technical replicates of blood from a handful of donors. The method was immunoSEQ multiplex PCR; TCRdb's version includes in-frame clones alone and lacks a portion of them. The table records 85,000 to 100,000 clones, nearly 97% of them present only once. Material for sequencing was T cells isolated from PBMCs. The source of these receptors is a human donor in good health. The CDR3 runs from the conserved cysteine through the conserved F or W. The D gene is left open where the match is weak. Where a row states a size, it is once, few, many or the class of an expanded clone; other rows omit it.

v_gene,abundance,d_gene,j_gene,CDR3aa,CDR3nt
TRBV9,.,TRBD2,TRBJ2-3,CASSSAGEFTDTQYF,TGTGCCAGCAGCAGTGCGGGGGAATTCACAGATACGCAGTATTTT
TRBV5-1,.,.,TRBJ1-5,CASSLAGRVDQPQHF,TGCGCCAGCAGCTTGGCCGGCAGGGTTGATCAGCCCCAGCATTTT
TRBV30,.,.,TRBJ2-3,CAFRGGGRTDTQYF,TGTGCCTTTAGGGGGGGAGGACGCACAGATACGCAGTATTTT
TRBV18,.,TRBD1,TRBJ2-3,CASSGEDRGKDTQYF,TGTGCCAGCTCCGGTGAGGACAGGGGTAAAGATACGCAGTATTTT
TRBV4-1,.,TRBD2,TRBJ2-1,CASSQSSSGGSSYNEQFF,TGCGCCAGCAGCCAATCCTCTAGCGGGGGGTCTTCCTACAATGAGCAGTTCTTC
TRBV27,once,TRBD2,TRBJ2-3,CASQLSKGLAGRADTQYF,TGTGCCAGCCAACTCTCCAAGGGACTAGCGGGGAGGGCGGATACGCAGTATTTT
TRBV11-2,.,.,TRBJ1-2,CASSSYREPNYGYTF,TGTGCCAGCAGCTCCTACAGGGAACCTAACTATGGCTACACCTTC
TRBV10-1,.,TRBD2,TRBJ2-2,CASRAGGVPGELFF,TGCGCCAGCAGGGCGGGAGGAGTACCCGGGGAGCTGTTTTTT
TRBV5-6,.,.,TRBJ1-1,CASSLFQEPEAFF,TGTGCCAGCAGCTTGTTTCAGGAACCTGAAGCTTTCTTT
TRBV9,.,TRBD1,TRBJ2-1,CASSPGQSYNEQFF,TGTGCCAGCAGCCCGGGACAGAGCTACAATGAGCAGTTCTTC
TRBV4-1,once,TRBD1,TRBJ1-1,CASSRPTGSNTEAFF,TGCGCCAGCAGCCGCCCGACAGGGTCGAACACTGAAGCTTTCTTT
TRBV28,.,.,TRBJ2-1,CASSLSGSYNEQFF,TGTGCCAGCAGTCTTTCGGGGAGCTACAATGAGCAGTTCTTC
TRBV5-1,few,.,TRBJ1-2,CASSSAGSRGDGYTF,TGCGCCAGCAGCTCGGCTGGCTCCCGGGGGGATGGCTACACCTTC
TRBV7-9,.,TRBD1,TRBJ2-1,CASSDRDRGTNEQFF,TGTGCCAGCAGCGACCGGGACAGGGGGACGAATGAGCAGTTCTTC
TRBV28,.,.,TRBJ2-1,CASSIRAYNEQFF,TGTGCCAGCAGTATCCGGGCCTACAATGAGCAGTTCTTC
TRBV27,.,TRBD1,TRBJ2-3,CASSLSDRGGDTQYF,TGTGCCAGCAGTTTATCGGACAGGGGGGGCGATACGCAGTATTTT
TRBV11-2,.,.,TRBJ2-5,CASSLGQGYQETQYF,TGTGCCAGCAGCTTAGGCCAGGGGTACCAAGAGACCCAGTACTTC
TRBV6-5,.,.,TRBJ1-1,CASTPGGTEAFF,TGTGCCAGCACCCCCGGGGGGACTGAAGCTTTCTTT
TRBV27,.,.,TRBJ2-7,CASSVRLMSSYEQYF,TGTGCCAGCAGTGTAAGACTGATGAGCTCCTACGAGCAGTACTTC
TRBV28,.,TRBD1,TRBJ2-6,CASSRDRGVSGANVLTF,TGTGCCAGCAGTCGGGACAGGGGAGTTTCTGGGGCCAACGTCCTGACTTTC
TRBV21-1,.,.,TRBJ1-1,CASEYRAPPKGAFF,TGTGCCAGCGAGTATCGGGCCCCGCCAAAGGGGGCTTTCTTT
TRBV2,.,.,TRBJ1-2,CASTAGLRGYTF,TGTGCCAGCACGGCAGGGCTGAGGGGCTACACCTTC
TRBV7-2,.,.,TRBJ2-7,CASSSGWGRGYEQYF,TGTGCCAGCAGCTCAGGCTGGGGAAGGGGCTACGAGCAGTACTTC
TRBV5-1,.,TRBD1,TRBJ1-4,CASSQGQGNEKLFF,TGCGCCAGCAGCCAGGGACAGGGGAATGAAAAACTGTTTTTT
TRBV14,.,.,TRBJ1-6,CASSLKIQGSDNSPLHF,TGTGCCAGCAGCCTCAAGATTCAAGGGAGTGATAATTCACCCCTCCACTTT
TRBV29-1,few,.,TRBJ1-1,CSVRTGINTEAFF,TGCAGCGTCAGAACAGGAATCAACACTGAAGCTTTCTTT
TRBV5-1,.,TRBD1,TRBJ2-1,CASSSRMDRSYNEQFF,TGCGCCAGCAGTTCTCGGATGGACAGGTCCTACAATGAGCAGTTCTTC
TRBV6-5,.,.,TRBJ1-1,CASSYSKHSGNTEAFF,TGTGCCAGCAGTTACTCGAAGCACAGCGGGAACACTGAAGCTTTCTTT
TRBV7-3,.,.,TRBJ2-1,CASSLGELSYNEQFF,TGTGCCAGCAGCTTAGGGGAGCTCTCCTACAATGAGCAGTTCTTC
TRBV6-6,once,TRBD1,TRBJ2-1,CASSPGTAYNEQFF,TGTGCCAGCAGTCCCGGGACAGCTTACAATGAGCAGTTCTTC
TRBV7-8,.,TRBD1,TRBJ2-1,CASSLVWTGVRYDEQFF,TGTGCCAGCAGCTTAGTTTGGACAGGGGTACGGTACGATGAGCAGTTCTTC
TRBV5-1,.,TRBD2,TRBJ2-5,CASSFGGGRETQYF,TGCGCCAGCAGCTTCGGGGGGGGCCGCGAGACCCAGTACTTC
TRBV2,.,TRBD2,TRBJ2-5,CASRKEGGLAAPAQYF,TGTGCCAGCAGGAAGGAAGGGGGACTAGCGGCTCCGGCCCAGTACTTC
TRBV5-1,.,TRBD1,TRBJ2-5,CASSWAGTGLQETQYF,TGCGCCAGCAGCTGGGCCGGGACAGGCTTACAAGAGACCCAGTACTTC
TRBV5-1,.,TRBD2,TRBJ2-2,CASSLLAGGPANTGELFF,TGCGCCAGCAGCTTACTAGCGGGAGGCCCAGCGAACACCGGGGAGCTGTTTTTT
TRBV9,.,.,TRBJ2-3,CASSARQDSTDTQYF,TGTGCCAGCAGCGCCCGACAGGACAGCACAGATACGCAGTATTTT
TRBV2,once,.,TRBJ1-5,CASSELLGANQPQHF,TGTGCCAGCAGTGAATTATTGGGGGCCAATCAGCCCCAGCATTTT
TRBV6-4,.,TRBD2,TRBJ2-1,CASSDGLAGGQFF,TGTGCCAGCAGTGACGGGCTAGCGGGAGGGCAGTTCTTC
TRBV14,.,TRBD1,TRBJ2-7,CASSQEWTGGKVLVEQYF,TGTGCCAGCAGCCAAGAATGGACAGGGGGCAAAGTTCTTGTCGAGCAGTACTTC
TRBV27,.,.,TRBJ1-2,CASSVRVGQMIGYTF,TGTGCCAGCAGTGTGAGGGTCGGTCAAATGATAGGCTACACCTTC
TRBV6-1,once,.,TRBJ2-1,CAILPGVHNNEQFF,TGTGCCATTCTCCCAGGGGTCCACAACAATGAGCAGTTCTTC
TRBV7-6,.,.,TRBJ2-1,CASSIFRTTYNEQFF,TGTGCCAGCAGCATTTTTAGGACTACCTACAATGAGCAGTTCTTC
TRBV19,.,TRBD1,TRBJ2-7,CASGTGVTYEQYF,TGTGCCAGTGGGACAGGGGTTACCTACGAGCAGTACTTC
TRBV19,.,TRBD2,TRBJ2-1,CASNVGLADSSYNEQFF,TGTGCCAGTAACGTCGGACTAGCGGACAGCTCCTACAATGAGCAGTTCTTC
TRBV7-9,few,TRBD1,TRBJ1-1,CASRRDRENTEAFF,TGTGCCAGCAGGAGGGACAGGGAGAACACTGAAGCTTTCTTT
TRBV27,.,.,TRBJ1-3,CASSLLAAPGNTIYF,TGTGCCAGCAGTTTATTAGCAGCTCCCGGAAACACCATATATTTT
TRBV5-1,.,.,TRBJ2-5,CASSLGQPQETQYF,TGCGCCAGCAGCTTGGGACAGCCCCAAGAGACCCAGTACTTC
TRBV21-1,.,.,TRBJ2-1,CASSKARRGTGHEQFF,TGTGCCAGCAGCAAAGCACGCCGCGGGACAGGCCATGAGCAGTTCTTC
TRBV9,.,TRBD2,TRBJ2-1,CASSVTSGVYNEQFF,TGTGCCAGCAGCGTGACTAGCGGGGTGTACAATGAGCAGTTCTTC
TRBV9,.,TRBD2,TRBJ2-1,CASSVGAASGGAEEQFF,TGTGCCAGCAGCGTAGGGGCGGCTAGCGGGGGGGCAGAGGAGCAGTTCTTC
TRBV30,.,TRBD1,TRBJ1-1,CACSPPGQKAFF,TGTGCCTGTAGTCCTCCGGGACAGAAAGCTTTCTTT
TRBV5-1,.,TRBD1,TRBJ2-7,CASSEPPGQGGYKQYF,TGCGCCAGCAGCGAACCTCCGGGACAGGGAGGCTACAAGCAGTACTTC
TRBV5-1,.,.,TRBJ2-7,CASSLAPIGELGEQYF,TGCGCCAGCAGCTTGGCCCCGATAGGCGAACTCGGGGAGCAGTACTTC
TRBV4-1,.,TRBD2,TRBJ2-1,CASSPNVAGGYNEQFF,TGCGCCAGCAGCCCGAATGTGGCGGGAGGGTACAATGAGCAGTTCTTC